This TCR beta chain was recovered during a study of cytomegalovirus exposure and HLA in healthy donors. Study-level findings and limits: Relative to the approximately 630-donor mean, N-insertions were reportedly fewer in an Asian-associated ancestry cluster in a later analysis. In an earlier analysis, in 587 donors, most V segments appeared productive either ~87% or ~30% of the time. Researchers reported in a later analysis that a missense DCLRE1C variant was tied to TCR beta V- and J-gene trimming. Later work showed greater clonal expansion in HLA-associated TCR beta chains than in equally common others.

The germline gives CDR1 SEHNR, CDR2 FQNEAQ (reference sequence). The CDR3 consists of 19 residues. The trim removed 0 bases at V and 0 bases at J, leaving 13 bases unmatched. The PCR ran on 60 Vbeta and 13 Jbeta primers. Produced via immunoSEQ multiplex PCR; TCRdb's table is partial and in-frame only. Of around 160,000 clones listed, roughly 80% are singletons. A word on this clone: Its antigen is undetermined.

This rearrangement joins TRBV7-9 to TRBJ2-7; TRBD2 aligns across 8 bases. Input material: PBMCs. The TCR originated in a man younger than 35 in good health and CMV-seropositive. The CDR3 is CASSLAGGSSGINSYEQYF. DNA of the CDR3: TGTGCCAGCAGCTTAGCGGGGGGGAGTAGCGGGATTAACTCCTACGAGCAGTACTTC. The full variable domain, in which reference TRBV7-9 and TRBJ2-7 provide the parts outside the CDR3, is DTGVSQNPRHKITKRGQNVTFRCDPISEHNRLYWYRQTLGQGPEFLTYFQNEAQLEKSRLLSDRFSAERPKGSFSTLEIQRTEQGDSAMYLCASSLAGGSSGINSYEQYFGPGTRLTVT.